What follows describes a single T cell receptor (beta chain). No cognate antigen has been identified for it. No much larger clone is present one base from it, and per-base qualities are unavailable. This sample is part of a study of blood T cell repertoires in COVID-19 (TCRdb year 2020). About the investigation overall: Collaborator samples came from the United States, Italy and Spain and covered acute and convalescent phases of COVID-19. The material from the prospective study consisted of cDNA or gDNA derived from T cells, B-cell-depleted T cells, or PBMCs. Subjects who had been exposed to COVID-19, were actively infected with it, or had recovered from it provided the deeply sampled blood TCRbeta repertoires that made up the dataset. The repertoires were released in a freely available public database meant as a resource for research on the immune response to SARS-CoV-2. Samples came from the ongoing ImmuneRACE study (first 160 participants) plus 1,254 subjects from 6 global collaborators. A de-identified subject ID, COVID-19 status, age in years and sex were almost always included in the sample metadata. Where available, HLA class I and class II types were taken from metadata supplied by the sample provider and were not determined by assay-based typing. Overall study outcomes, separate from this receptor: How much clinical and demographic metadata was included differed by source and by participant, and the metadata was provided uncurated.

The germline V and J ends show losses of 3 bases and 0 bases respectively, and no gene match explains 3 bases of the junction. CDR1 is given as SGHRS and CDR2 as YFSETQ, both from the germline V gene. From cysteine to phenylalanine, the CDR3 is 15 amino acids long. The retained sequence is limited to the CDR3, 45 bases, with the frame set at the first base. TCRbeta CDR3 regions were amplified from genomic DNA using the immunoSEQ Assay, a bias-controlled multiplex PCR. As for the original processing: Nucleated cell counts per sample were estimated from amplification of reference gene primers within the assay. Sequence reads were collapsed and filtered to measure the absolute abundance of every unique TCRbeta CDR3 rearrangement. For each sample, productive Simpson clonality was calculated as the square root of Simpson's diversity index across productive rearrangements. Imported from immuneACCESS, the table was reduced by TCRdb to in-frame sequences with V and J called. These copies leave out some clones; in studies compared against another copy, an unresolved V gene accounts for under half, and the cause of the remainder is not known. The V and J calls and clone size are taken from that table; D and trimming were inferred from the DNA. Recorded for this sample are some 69,000 clones; roughly 79% of them occurred a single time. The ten largest clones take up 20% to 25% of the sample.

Collaborating institutions collected whole blood in K2EDTA tubes following their own protocols. Collaborator samples were shipped for TCRbeta analysis as frozen whole blood, isolated PBMCs, or DNA extracted from either sample type. Sequencing input: peripheral blood. The receptor chain draws on TRBV5-1 and TRBJ2-3; 8 junctional bases match TRBD2. This clonotype was obtained from an older woman with acute or convalescent COVID-19. The nucleotide sequence is TGCGCCAGCAGCTCCCTAGCGGGTAGCACAGATACGCAGTATTTT. Translated, it gives CASSSLAGSTDTQYF. The full variable domain, with segments outside the CDR3 supplied by the reference TRBV5-1 and TRBJ2-3 proteins, appears as KAGVTQTPRYLIKTRGQQVTLSCSPISGHRSVSWYQQTPGQGLQFLFEYFSETQRNKGNFPGRFSGRQFSNSRSEMNVSTLELGDSALYLCASSSLAGSTDTQYFGPGTRLTVL.